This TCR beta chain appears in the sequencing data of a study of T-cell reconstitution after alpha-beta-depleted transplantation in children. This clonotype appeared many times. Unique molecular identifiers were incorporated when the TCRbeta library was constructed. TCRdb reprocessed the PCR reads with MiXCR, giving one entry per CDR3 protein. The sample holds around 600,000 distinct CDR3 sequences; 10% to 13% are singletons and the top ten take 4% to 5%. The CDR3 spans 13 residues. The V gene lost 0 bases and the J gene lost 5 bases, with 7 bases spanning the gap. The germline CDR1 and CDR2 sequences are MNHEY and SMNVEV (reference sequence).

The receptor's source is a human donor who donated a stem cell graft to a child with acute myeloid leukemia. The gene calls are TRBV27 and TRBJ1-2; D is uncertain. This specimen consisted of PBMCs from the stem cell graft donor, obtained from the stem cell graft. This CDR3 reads CASSLSGYYGYTF. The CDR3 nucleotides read TGTGCCAGCAGTTTATCAGGGTATTATGGCTACACCTTC.